Sequencing of this T cell receptor beta chain was carried out in a study of T cell clones after liver transplantation. Study-wide background: A pre-transplant mixed lymphocyte reaction with TCRbeta sequencing defined graft-donor-reactive clones followed in post-transplant blood. General observations from the study: Graft donor-reactive T cells possibly entered the graft instead of undergoing deletion.

With regard to this clone: Antigen: not known.

Profiled with immunoSEQ multiplex PCR; TCRdb holds only in-frame clones, not every one. Of tens of thousands of clones listed, roughly 71% are singletons. Per the germline V gene, CDR1 is GTSNPN and CDR2 is SVGIG (reference sequence). The CDR3 loop spans 14 amino acids. The germline V and J ends were trimmed by 2 bases and 2 bases, with 11 bases remaining between them. The chain carries TRBV30 and TRBJ2-3; either TRBD1 or TRBD2 may supply D (5 bases each). This receptor was identified in a human patient who received a liver transplant. Some T cells may originate from the graft donor. This material consisted of CD4+ T cells from blood, taken at the 22-month timepoint. CDR3 DNA sequence: TGTGCCTGGAGTAAGCAGGGAGACACAGATACGCAGTATTTT. It specifies CAWSKQGDTDTQYF.